This T cell receptor (beta chain) emerged from a study of T cell responses to AZD1222 COVID-19 vaccine. V was shortened by 4 bases and J by 6 bases, with 9 bases between the two germline ends. The V gene's germline CDR1 is SGHRS and CDR2 YFSETQ. This CDR3 has 12 amino acids. The assay was immunoSEQ multiplex PCR, and TCRdb's table has in-frame clones only and misses some. Among about 120,000 clones listed, 85% to 90% were seen once. Study-level findings and limits: Only a handful of AZD1222 recipients were seropositive at baseline. Spike-specific TCR breadth and depth rose after two AZD1222 doses.

On this clone itself: What it recognizes is unknown.

The V and J genes are TRBV5-1 and TRBJ2-3; D remains ambiguous. The specimen was peripheral blood, collected on day 0 of AZD1222 vaccination. The sequence came from an adult in good health. CDR3 DNA sequence: TGCGCCAGCAGCCCTGACTCCGATACGCAGTATTTT. It yields the protein CASSPDSDTQYF.